This T cell receptor beta chain is from a study of blood T cell repertoires in COVID-19. Study background: COVID-19 samples, acute and convalescent, were from the United States, Italy and Spain. PBMCs, B-cell-depleted T cells, or T cells provided the cDNA or gDNA that made up the material.

This clone was counted once. Authors' analysis steps: The authors estimated nucleated cell counts from reference gene primer amplification. TCRdb's copy holds only in-frame clones and misses some; the assay was immunoSEQ multiplex PCR. That table gives V, J and clone size, and the DNA gave D and trimming. This sample has about 59,000 clones, with about nine tenths found just once. The germline gives CDR1 MDHEN, CDR2 SYDVKM. V was shortened by 8 bases and J by 4 bases, with 20 bases between the two germline ends. The CDR3 has 15 amino acids. The origin of this receptor is a human donor in a cohort sampled during active COVID-19. This chain connects TRBV28 to TRBJ2-5; the D gene is possibly TRBD2 (7 bases). Sequenced sample: peripheral blood. The CDR3: CASLGRGGRGETQYF. In nucleotides, the CDR3 is TGTGCCAGCCTAGGTAGGGGGGGCCGTGGAGAGACCCAGTACTTC.